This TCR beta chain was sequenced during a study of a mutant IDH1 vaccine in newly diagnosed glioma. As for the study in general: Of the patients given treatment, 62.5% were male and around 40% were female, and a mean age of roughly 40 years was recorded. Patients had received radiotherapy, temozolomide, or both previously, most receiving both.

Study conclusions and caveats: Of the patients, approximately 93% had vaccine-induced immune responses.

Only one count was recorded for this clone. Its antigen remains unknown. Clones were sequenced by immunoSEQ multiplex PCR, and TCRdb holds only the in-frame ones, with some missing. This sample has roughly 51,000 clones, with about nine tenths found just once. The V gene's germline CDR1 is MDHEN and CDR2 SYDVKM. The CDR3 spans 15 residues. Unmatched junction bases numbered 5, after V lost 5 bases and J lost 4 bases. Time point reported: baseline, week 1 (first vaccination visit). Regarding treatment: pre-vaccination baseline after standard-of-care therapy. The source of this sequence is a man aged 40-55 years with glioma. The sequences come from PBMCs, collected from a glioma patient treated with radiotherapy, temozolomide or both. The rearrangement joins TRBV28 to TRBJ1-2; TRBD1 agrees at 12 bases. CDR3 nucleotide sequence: TGTGCCAGCAGTCTTGGGACAGGGGGCGCCTATGGCTACACCTTC. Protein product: CASSLGTGGAYGYTF.